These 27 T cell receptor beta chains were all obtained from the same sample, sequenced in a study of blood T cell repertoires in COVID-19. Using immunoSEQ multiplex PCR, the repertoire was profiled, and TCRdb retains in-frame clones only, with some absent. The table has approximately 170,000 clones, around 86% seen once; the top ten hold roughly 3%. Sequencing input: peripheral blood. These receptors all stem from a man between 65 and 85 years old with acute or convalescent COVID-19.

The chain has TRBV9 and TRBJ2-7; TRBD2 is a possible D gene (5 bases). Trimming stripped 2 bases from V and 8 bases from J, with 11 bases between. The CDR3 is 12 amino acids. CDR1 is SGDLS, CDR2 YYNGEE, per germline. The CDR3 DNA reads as TGTGCCAGCAGCGTCCCGGACTTCCAGCAGTACTTC. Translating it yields CASSVPDFQQYF.

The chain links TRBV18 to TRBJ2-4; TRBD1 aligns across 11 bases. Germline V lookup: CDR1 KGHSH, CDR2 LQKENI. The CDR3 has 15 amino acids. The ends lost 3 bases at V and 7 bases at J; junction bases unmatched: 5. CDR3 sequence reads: CASSPVRDRGNIQYF. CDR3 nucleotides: TGTGCCAGCTCACCCGTCCGGGACAGGGGGAACATTCAGTACTTC. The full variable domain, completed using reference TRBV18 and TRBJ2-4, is NAGVMQNPRHLVRRRGQEARLRCSPMKGHSHVYWYRQLPEEGLKFMVYLQKENIIDESGMPKERFSAEFPKEGPSILRIQQVVRGDSAAYFCASSPVRDRGNIQYFGAGTRLSVL.

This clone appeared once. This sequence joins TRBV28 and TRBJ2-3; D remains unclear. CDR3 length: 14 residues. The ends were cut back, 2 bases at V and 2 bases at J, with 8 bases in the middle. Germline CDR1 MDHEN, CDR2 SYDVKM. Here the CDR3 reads CASSLLAHTDTQYF. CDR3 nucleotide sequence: TGTGCCAGCAGTTTACTGGCCCACACAGATACGCAGTATTTT.

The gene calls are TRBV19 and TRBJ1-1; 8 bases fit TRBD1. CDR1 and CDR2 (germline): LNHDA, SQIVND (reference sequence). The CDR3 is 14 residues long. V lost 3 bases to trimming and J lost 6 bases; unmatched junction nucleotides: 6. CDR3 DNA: TGTGCCAGTAGTATGGACAGGGCCGGGGCTGAAGCTTTCTTT. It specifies CASSMDRAGAEAFF.

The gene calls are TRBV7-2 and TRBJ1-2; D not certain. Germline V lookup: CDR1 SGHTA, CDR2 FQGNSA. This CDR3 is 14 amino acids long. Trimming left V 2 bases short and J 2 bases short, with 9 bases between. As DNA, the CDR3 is TGTGCCAGCAGCTTATCGATCCGGAACTATGGCTACACCTTC. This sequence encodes CASSLSIRNYGYTF.

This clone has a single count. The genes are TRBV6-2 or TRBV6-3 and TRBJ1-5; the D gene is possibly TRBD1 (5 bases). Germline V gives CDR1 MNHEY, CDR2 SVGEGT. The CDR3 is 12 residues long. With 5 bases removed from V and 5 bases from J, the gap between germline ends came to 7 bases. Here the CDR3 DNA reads TGTGCCAGCAGTACCAGGGATCAGCCCCAGCATTTT. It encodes CASSTRDQPQHF.

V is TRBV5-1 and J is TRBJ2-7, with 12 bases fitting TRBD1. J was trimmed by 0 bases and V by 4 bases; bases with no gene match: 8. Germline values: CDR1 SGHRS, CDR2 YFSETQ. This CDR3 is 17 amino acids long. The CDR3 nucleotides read TGCGCCAGCAGCCTATGGTTGGGACAGGGGGCCTCCTACGAGCAGTACTTC. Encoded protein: CASSLWLGQGASYEQYF.

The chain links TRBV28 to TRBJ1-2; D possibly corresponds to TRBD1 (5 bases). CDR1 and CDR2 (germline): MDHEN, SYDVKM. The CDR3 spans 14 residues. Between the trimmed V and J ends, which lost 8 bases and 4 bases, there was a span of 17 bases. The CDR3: CASASRPGVYGYTF. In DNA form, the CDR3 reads TGTGCCAGCGCGTCCCGCCCGGGGGTCTATGGCTACACCTTC.

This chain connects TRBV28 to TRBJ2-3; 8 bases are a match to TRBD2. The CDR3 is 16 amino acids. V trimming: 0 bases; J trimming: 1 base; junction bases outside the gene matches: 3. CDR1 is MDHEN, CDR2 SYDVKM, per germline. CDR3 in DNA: TGTGCCAGCAGTTTATGGGGAGCGGGGGGCACAGATACGCAGTATTTT. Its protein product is CASSLWGAGGTDTQYF.

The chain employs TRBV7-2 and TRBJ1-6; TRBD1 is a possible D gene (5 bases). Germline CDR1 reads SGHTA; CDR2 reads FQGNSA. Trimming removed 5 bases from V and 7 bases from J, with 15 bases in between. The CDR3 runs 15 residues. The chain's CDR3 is CASSPMGRGNSPLHF. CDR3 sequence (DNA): TGTGCCAGCAGCCCTATGGGGAGGGGCAATTCACCCCTCCACTTT.

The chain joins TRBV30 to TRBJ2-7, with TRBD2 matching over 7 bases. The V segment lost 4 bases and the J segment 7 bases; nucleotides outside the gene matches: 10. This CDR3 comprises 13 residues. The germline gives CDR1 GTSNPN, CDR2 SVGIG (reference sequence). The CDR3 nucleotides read TGTGCCTGGACTCCCTCAGAGGGAGGGGAGCAGTACTTC. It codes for CAWTPSEGGEQYF.

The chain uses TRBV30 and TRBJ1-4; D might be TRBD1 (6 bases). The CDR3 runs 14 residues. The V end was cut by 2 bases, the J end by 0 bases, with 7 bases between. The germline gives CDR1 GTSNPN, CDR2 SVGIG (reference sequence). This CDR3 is CAWSQGTTNEKLFF. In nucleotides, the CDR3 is TGTGCCTGGAGTCAGGGGACAACTAATGAAAAACTGTTTTTT. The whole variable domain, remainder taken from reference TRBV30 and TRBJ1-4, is SQTIHQWPATLVQPVGSPLSLECTVEGTSNPNLYWYRQAAGRGLQLLFYSVGIGQISSEVPQNLSASRPQDRQFILSSKKLLLSDSGFYLCAWSQGTTNEKLFFGSGTQLSVL.

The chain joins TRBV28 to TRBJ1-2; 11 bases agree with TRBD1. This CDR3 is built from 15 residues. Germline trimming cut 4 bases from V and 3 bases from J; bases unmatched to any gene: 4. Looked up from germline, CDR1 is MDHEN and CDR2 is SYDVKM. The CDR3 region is CASSSGQGAYYGYTF. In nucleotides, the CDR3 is TGTGCCAGCAGTTCCGGACAGGGGGCTTACTATGGCTACACCTTC.

CDR3 amino acids: CSVIGATTYEQYF. The CDR3, as DNA: TGCAGCGTAATCGGTGCTACTACCTACGAGCAGTACTTC. The chain is built from TRBV29-1 and TRBJ2-7; D is ambiguous. Trimming shortened V by 6 bases and J by 2 bases, and 14 bases separated the two germline ends. This CDR3 comprises 13 residues. CDR1 is SQVTM and CDR2 is ANQGSEA in the germline V gene.

The CDR3 here is CASTPSGEGYYNEQFF. The CDR3 DNA reads as TGTGCCAGCACCCCGTCGGGGGAGGGATACTACAATGAGCAGTTCTTC. The chain has TRBV27 and TRBJ2-1, with 7 bases fitting TRBD2. After removal of 7 bases from V and 3 bases from J, the junction contained 12 bases not matched to a gene. CDR3 length: 16 residues. Germline loops: CDR1 MNHEY, CDR2 SMNVEV (reference sequence).

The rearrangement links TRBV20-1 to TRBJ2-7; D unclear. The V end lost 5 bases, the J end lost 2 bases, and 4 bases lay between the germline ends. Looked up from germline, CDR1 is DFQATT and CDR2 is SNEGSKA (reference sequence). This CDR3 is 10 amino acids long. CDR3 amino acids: CSASPYEQYF. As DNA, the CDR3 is TGCAGTGCTTCTCCCTACGAGCAGTACTTC.

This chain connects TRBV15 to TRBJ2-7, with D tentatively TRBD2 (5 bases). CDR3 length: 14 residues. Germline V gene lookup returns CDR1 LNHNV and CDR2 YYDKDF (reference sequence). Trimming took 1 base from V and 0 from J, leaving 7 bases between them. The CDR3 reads CATSRVGSSYEQYF. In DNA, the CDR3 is TGTGCCACCAGCAGAGTAGGGAGCTCCTACGAGCAGTACTTC.

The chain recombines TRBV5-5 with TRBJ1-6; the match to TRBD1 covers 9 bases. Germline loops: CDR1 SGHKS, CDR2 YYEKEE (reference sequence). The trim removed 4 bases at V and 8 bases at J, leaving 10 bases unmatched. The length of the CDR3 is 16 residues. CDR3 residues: CASSLRQGGTHSPLHF. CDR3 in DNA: TGTGCCAGCAGCCTACGACAGGGGGGGACTCATTCACCCCTCCACTTT.

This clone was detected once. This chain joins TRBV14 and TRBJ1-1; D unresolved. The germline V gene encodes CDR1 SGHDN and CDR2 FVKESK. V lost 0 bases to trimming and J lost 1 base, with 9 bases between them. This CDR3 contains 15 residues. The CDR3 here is CASSQERPTNTEAFF. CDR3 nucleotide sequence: TGTGCCAGCAGCCAAGAGAGGCCGACGAACACTGAAGCTTTCTTT.

In DNA form, the CDR3 reads TGTGCCAGCAGTTTTGGACTGAATCAGCCCCAGCATTTT. Protein: CASSFGLNQPQHF. The J gene is TRBJ1-5, the V gene TRBV6-5, with D unclear. Trimming left V 4 bases short and J 4 bases short, with 8 bases between. The CDR3 covers 13 residues. Germline V gene data show CDR1 as MNHEY and CDR2 as SVGAGI.

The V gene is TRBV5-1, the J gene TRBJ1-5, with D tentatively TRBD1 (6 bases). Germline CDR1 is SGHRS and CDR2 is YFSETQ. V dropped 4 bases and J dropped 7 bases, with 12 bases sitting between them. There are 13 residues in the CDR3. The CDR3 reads CASSVGQGQPQHF. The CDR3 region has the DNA TGCGCCAGCAGCGTGGGGCAGGGGCAGCCCCAGCATTTT.

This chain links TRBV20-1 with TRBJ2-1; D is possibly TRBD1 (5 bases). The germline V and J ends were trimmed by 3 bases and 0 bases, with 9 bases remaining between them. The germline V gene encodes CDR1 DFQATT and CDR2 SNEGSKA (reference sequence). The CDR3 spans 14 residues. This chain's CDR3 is CSASQGVSYNEQFF. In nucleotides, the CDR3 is TGCAGTGCTAGTCAAGGGGTCTCCTACAATGAGCAGTTCTTC.

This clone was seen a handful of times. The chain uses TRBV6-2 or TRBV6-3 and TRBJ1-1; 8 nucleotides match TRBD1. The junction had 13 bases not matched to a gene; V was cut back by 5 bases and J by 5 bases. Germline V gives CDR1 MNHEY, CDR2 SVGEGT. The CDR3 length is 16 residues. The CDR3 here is CASSLRQGMMETEAFF. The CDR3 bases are TGTGCCAGCAGTCTACGACAGGGGATGATGGAGACTGAAGCTTTCTTT.

CDR3 protein: CASSPRGQGLQPQHF. DNA of the CDR3: TGTGCCAGCAGTCCCCGGGGACAGGGCCTACAGCCCCAGCATTTT. The chain employs TRBV6-2 or TRBV6-3 and TRBJ1-5; 9 bases agree with TRBD1. This CDR3 region has 15 residues. Losses at the gene ends were 5 bases for V and 7 bases for J; bases not matched to a gene: 9. Looked up from germline, CDR1 is MNHEY and CDR2 is SVGEGT.

The CDR3 DNA sequence: TGCGCCAGCAGCTTGGGACTAGCGGACGGCACAGATACGCAGTATTTT. It specifies CASSLGLADGTDTQYF. V gene TRBV5-1 combines with J gene TRBJ2-3; 9 bases agree with TRBD2. CDR1 SGHRS and CDR2 YFSETQ come from the germline V gene. V lost 0 bases and J lost 1; bases outside the gene matches: 3. The CDR3 totals 16 residues.

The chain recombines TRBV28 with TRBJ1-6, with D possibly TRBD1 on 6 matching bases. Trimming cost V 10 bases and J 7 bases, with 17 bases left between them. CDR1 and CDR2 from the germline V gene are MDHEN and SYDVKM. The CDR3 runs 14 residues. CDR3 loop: CATRRGAQNSPLHF. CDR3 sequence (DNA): TGTGCCACCCGACGGGGGGCACAGAATTCACCCCTCCACTTT.

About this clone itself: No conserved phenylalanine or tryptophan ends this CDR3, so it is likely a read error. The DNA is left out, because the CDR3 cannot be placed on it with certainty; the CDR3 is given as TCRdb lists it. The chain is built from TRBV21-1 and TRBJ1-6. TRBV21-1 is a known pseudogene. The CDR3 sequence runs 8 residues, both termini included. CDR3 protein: CASSKKVS.